The 18 T cell receptor beta chains reported below all come from one sample, sequenced in a study of blood T cell repertoires in COVID-19. Sequencing was performed with immunoSEQ multiplex PCR; in TCRdb, only in-frame clones are kept and a portion is missing. There are approximately 100,000 clones in the sample; roughly two thirds occur only once, and approximately 5.9% lies in the top ten. Source material: peripheral blood. These receptors were taken from a man older than 75 with acute or convalescent COVID-19.

V gene TRBV7-3 combines with J gene TRBJ2-1; the match to TRBD2 covers 8 bases. This CDR3 has 14 residues. Germline CDR1 SGHTA, CDR2 FQGTGA. V trimming: 2 bases; J trimming: 5 bases; junction bases outside the gene matches: 2. The CDR3 sequence: CASSLLAGNNEQFF. CDR3 DNA sequence: TGTGCCAGCAGCTTATTAGCGGGGAACAATGAGCAGTTCTTC. Complete variable domain (other parts from reference TRBV7-3 and TRBJ2-1): GAGVSQTPSNKVTEKGKYVELRCDPISGHTALYWYRQSLGQGPEFLIYFQGTGAADDSGLPNDRFFAVRPEGSVSTLKIQRTERGDSAVYLCASSLLAGNNEQFFGPGTRLTVL.

In this sample, this clone turned up once. The CDR3 loop is CASSLASGRSDEQFF. The DNA for the CDR3 is TGTGCCAGCAGCTTAGCTAGCGGGAGGTCGGATGAGCAGTTCTTC. The chain couples TRBV11-2 to TRBJ2-1, with 11 bases fitting TRBD2. The ends lost 1 base at V and 8 bases at J; junction bases unmatched: 4. The germline V gene has CDR1 SGHAT and CDR2 FQNNGV. The CDR3 totals 15 residues.

The chain has TRBV9 and TRBJ1-1; TRBD1 aligns across 10 bases. The CDR3 covers 15 residues. The V gene end was trimmed by 0 bases and the J gene end by 3 bases; junction bases not matched to a gene: 2. Germline assignment: CDR1 SGDLS and CDR2 YYNGEE. In nucleotides, the CDR3 is TGTGCCAGCAGCGTAGACGACAGGGGGCACACTGAAGCTTTCTTT. This gives the protein CASSVDDRGHTEAFF.

The gene calls are TRBV28 and TRBJ1-1; possible D gene TRBD1, 6 bases. The CDR3 has 15 amino acids. Germline lookup yields CDR1 MDHEN and CDR2 SYDVKM. Trimming removed 8 bases from V and 0 bases from J, with 16 bases in between. The CDR3 reads CASSRGGSMNTEAFF. CDR3 DNA: TGTGCCAGCTCAAGGGGGGGCAGCATGAACACTGAAGCTTTCTTT.

The chain combines TRBV15 with TRBJ1-3; no reliable D call. Germline-derived CDR1 and CDR2 are LNHNV and YYDKDF (reference sequence). The CDR3 is 15 residues long. The V end was cut by 3 bases, the J end by 0 bases, with 9 bases between. CDR3 sequence reads: CATSREGFSGNTIYF. The CDR3 nucleotides are TGTGCCACCAGCAGGGAGGGATTCTCTGGAAACACCATATATTTT.

This clone was seen a single time. V usage is TRBV28 and J usage is TRBJ1-1; unclear D gene. The ends were cut back, 2 bases at V and 7 bases at J, with 8 bases in the middle. This CDR3 comprises 12 residues. Per the germline V gene, CDR1 is MDHEN and CDR2 is SYDVKM. In DNA, the CDR3 is TGTGCCAGCAGTTTACGCGGGTTTGAAGCTTTCTTT. Translation gives CASSLRGFEAFF.

CDR3 loop: CASSLNTGELFF. Here the CDR3 DNA reads TGTGCCAGTAGTCTTAACACCGGGGAGCTGTTTTTT. The gene calls are TRBV12-3 or TRBV12-4 and TRBJ2-2; the D is unclear. The CDR3 has 12 amino acids. V lost 9 bases and J lost 2, with 7 bases in between.

The CDR3 protein is CASSLRRGNTEAFF. CDR3 nucleotides: TGTGCCAGCAGCTTAAGGCGGGGTAACACTGAAGCTTTCTTT. The chain is built from TRBV11-2 and TRBJ1-1; the D is unclear. This CDR3 is 14 amino acids long. Germline CDR1 reads SGHAT; CDR2 reads FQNNGV. V dropped 2 bases and J dropped 2 bases, with 9 bases sitting between them.

This chain uses TRBV27 with TRBJ2-1; possibly TRBD2 for D (6 bases). This CDR3 is built from 14 residues. Deletions cut 4 bases from V and 9 bases from J, with 16 bases between. Germline loops: CDR1 MNHEY, CDR2 SMNVEV (reference sequence). This CDR3 reads CASSSTSTRTEQFF. The CDR3 coding sequence is TGTGCCAGCAGTTCTACTAGCACCCGGACTGAGCAGTTCTTC.

This clone was picked up a small number of times. The chain employs TRBV18 and TRBJ1-4; D unclear. From germline, CDR1 is KGHSH and CDR2 LQKENI. V dropped 2 bases and J dropped 4 bases, with 8 bases sitting between them. This CDR3 is 14 amino acids long. CDR3 sequence: CASSPTGINEKLFF. CDR3 sequence (DNA): TGTGCCAGCTCACCAACCGGGATTAATGAAAAACTGTTTTTT.

The V and J genes are TRBV7-9 and TRBJ2-1, with 7 bases aligning to TRBD1. Germline lookup yields CDR1 SEHNR and CDR2 FQNEAQ (reference sequence). Trimming removed 5 bases from V and 10 bases from J; junction bases left unmatched: 5. The CDR3 is made up of 12 amino acids. The CDR3 DNA reads as TGTGCCAGCAGCCTAAACAGGGGCGAGCAGTTCTTC. Translating it yields CASSLNRGEQFF. The full variable domain, completed using reference TRBV7-9 and TRBJ2-1, is DTGVSQNPRHKITKRGQNVTFRCDPISEHNRLYWYRQTLGQGPEFLTYFQNEAQLEKSRLLSDRFSAERPKGSFSTLEIQRTEQGDSAMYLCASSLNRGEQFFGPGTRLTVL.

This chain links TRBV3-1 (or the pseudogene TRBV3-2) with TRBJ1-2, with 10 bases aligning to TRBD1. The CDR3 contains 14 residues. CDR1 LGHDT and CDR2 YNNKEL come from the germline V gene (reference sequence). With 3 bases clipped from V and 8 bases from J, the junction kept 6 bases outside the gene matches. The CDR3 loop reads CASSQDRGEEGYTF. DNA of the CDR3: TGTGCCAGCAGCCAGGACAGGGGGGAGGAAGGCTACACCTTC.

V is TRBV2 and J is TRBJ1-1, with 7 bases lining up with TRBD1. Germline V lookup: CDR1 SNHLY, CDR2 FYNNEI. The junction had 5 bases not matched to a gene; V was cut back by 4 bases and J by 0 bases. The CDR3 runs to 15 residues. In DNA form, the CDR3 reads TGTGCCAGCAGTGGACAGGGAGTCTTGAACACTGAAGCTTTCTTT. Protein: CASSGQGVLNTEAFF.

V is TRBV3-1 (or the pseudogene TRBV3-2) and J is TRBJ1-2, with D possibly matching TRBD1 (5 bases). The CDR3 sequence is 13 residues long. Germline V gene data show CDR1 as LGHDT and CDR2 as YNNKEL (reference sequence). Trimming shortened V by 1 base and J by 7 bases, and 10 bases separated the two germline ends. CDR3 region: CASSQVQGSGYTF. CDR3 DNA sequence: TGTGCCAGCAGCCAAGTCCAGGGTTCTGGCTACACCTTC.

The chain has TRBV5-1 and TRBJ2-1, with 10 bases fitting TRBD2. The CDR3 totals 15 residues. V gave up 5 bases and J gave up 4 bases; unmatched junction bases: 6. Looked up from germline, CDR1 is SGHRS and CDR2 is YFSETQ. The CDR3 sequence: CASRPASGSYNEQFF. The DNA for the CDR3 is TGCGCCAGCAGACCTGCTAGCGGGAGTTACAATGAGCAGTTCTTC.

The rearrangement uses TRBV7-9 and TRBJ1-1, with D perhaps matching TRBD1 (5 bases). With 7 bases removed from V and 4 bases from J, the gap between germline ends came to 16 bases. Germline CDR1 is SEHNR and CDR2 is FQNEAQ (reference sequence). This CDR3 contains 14 residues. The CDR3 loop reads CASIPWGDATEAFF. CDR3 coding DNA: TGTGCCAGCATCCCGTGGGGGGACGCCACTGAAGCTTTCTTT.

The chain couples TRBV7-2 to TRBJ2-1; 12 positions agree with TRBD2. With 2 bases clipped from V and 9 bases from J, the junction kept 11 bases outside the gene matches. This CDR3 region has 17 residues. From germline, CDR1 is SGHTA and CDR2 FQGNSA. Written as DNA, the CDR3 is TGTGCCAGCAGCTTATCGGGAACTAGCGGGAGGAATGGTGAGCAGTTCTTC. It translates to CASSLSGTSGRNGEQFF.

The chain is built from TRBV21-1 and TRBJ1-4. TRBV21-1 is an annotated pseudogene. CDR3 length: 16 amino acids. The CDR3 loop reads CASSRGDGLTNEKLFF. CDR3 DNA sequence: TGTGCCAGCAGCAGGGGGGACGGCCTGACTAATGAAAAACTGTTTTTT.